Given below is one TCR beta chain in context. Its antigen is unknown. This sample is drawn from a study of cytomegalovirus exposure and HLA in healthy donors. Unrecorded immune exposures were likely, despite nominal health at sampling. Primers included in the PCR were 60 Vbeta and 13 Jbeta primers. The protocol was immunoSEQ multiplex PCR, while the TCRdb copy is restricted to in-frame clones and leaves out a portion. Among about 130,000 clones listed, 55% to 75% were seen once. Whole-study results and caveats: In vitro testing confirmed a few CMV-associated chains as specific for CMV antigens. Within the data, a cluster of highly shared sequence variants was likely a sequencing artifact. The authors reported that TCR beta sequences could predict HLA-A and HLA-B alleles. These predictions were accurate for most subjects in the first cohort.

The sequencing input was PBMCs. This receptor was identified in a human donor in good health.

CDR3 sequence: CASSPAGRLNYGYTF. The CDR3 region has the DNA TGCGCCAGCAGCCCAGCGGGACGGCTTAACTATGGCTACACCTTC. The chain couples TRBV5-1 to TRBJ1-2; tentative D call: TRBD1 (5 bases). This CDR3 is built from 15 residues. Germline V lookup: CDR1 SGHRS, CDR2 YFSETQ. The V end lost 4 bases, the J end lost 1 base, and 14 bases lay between the germline ends.